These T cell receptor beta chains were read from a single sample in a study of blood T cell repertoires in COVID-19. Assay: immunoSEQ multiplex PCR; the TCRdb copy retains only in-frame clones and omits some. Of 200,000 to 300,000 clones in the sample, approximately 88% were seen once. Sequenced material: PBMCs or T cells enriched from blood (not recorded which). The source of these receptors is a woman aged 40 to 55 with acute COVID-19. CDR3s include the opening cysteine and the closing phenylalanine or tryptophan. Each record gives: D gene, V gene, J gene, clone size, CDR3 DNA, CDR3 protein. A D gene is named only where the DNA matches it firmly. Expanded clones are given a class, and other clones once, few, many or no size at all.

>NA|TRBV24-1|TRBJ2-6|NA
TGTGCCACCAGTGACGGACTATCTGGGGCCAACGTCCTGACTTTC
CATSDGLSGANVLTF
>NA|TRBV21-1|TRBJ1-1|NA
TGTGCCAGCAGCAAAGTAAGACAGGGGCGTCTTGTTGACACTGAAGCTTTCTTT
CASSKVRQGRLVDTEAFF
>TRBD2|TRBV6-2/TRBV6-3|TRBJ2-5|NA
TGTGCCAGCAGTCTCGGGAGGGGTTTTCCCCAGTACTTC
CASSLGRGFPQYF
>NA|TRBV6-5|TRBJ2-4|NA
TGTGCCAGCAGTCCCGGGACATTGGTTCAGTACTTC
CASSPGTLVQYF
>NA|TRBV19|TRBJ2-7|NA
TGTGCCAGTACCGCCGAGGGTGGAAACGAGCAGTACTTC
CASTAEGGNEQYF
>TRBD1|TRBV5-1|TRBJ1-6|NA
TGCGCCAGCAGCTTGGCCCCGGGGACAGCTAATTCACCCCTCCACTTT
CASSLAPGTANSPLHF
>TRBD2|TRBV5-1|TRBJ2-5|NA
TGCGCCAGCAGCCTGCCTGGGACTAGGGGTGAGACCCAGTACTTC
CASSLPGTRGETQYF
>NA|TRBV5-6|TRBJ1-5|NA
TGTGCCAGCAGCTTGGCAGGGGCAGGTAATAGCAATCAGCCCCAGCATTTT
CASSLAGAGNSNQPQHF
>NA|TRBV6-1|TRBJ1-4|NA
TGTGCCAGCAGTGGCCCGGCCACGAGGGATCACGAAAAACTGTTTTTT
CASSGPATRDHEKLFF
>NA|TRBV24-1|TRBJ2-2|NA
TGTGCCACCAGTGATTGGCTCACCCAATTTTACACCGGGGAGCTGTTTTTT
CATSDWLTQFYTGELFF
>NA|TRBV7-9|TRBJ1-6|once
TGTGCCAGCAGCCCCCGGGGGTATTCACCCCTCCACTTT
CASSPRGYSPLHF
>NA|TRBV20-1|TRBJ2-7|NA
TGCAGTGTGACACAGGGCTACGAGCAGTACTTC
CSVTQGYEQYF
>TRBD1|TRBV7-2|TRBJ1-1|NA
TGTGCCAGCAGCCGTGACAGGGGGCAAGGCACTGAAGCTTTCTTT
CASSRDRGQGTEAFF
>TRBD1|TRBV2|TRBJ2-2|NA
TGTGCCAGCAGTGAGACAGGGTCGGTAACCGGGGAGCTGTTTTTT
CASSETGSVTGELFF
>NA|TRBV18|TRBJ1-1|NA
TGTGCCAGCTCACCACAGCAGAACACTGAAGCTTTCTTT
CASSPQQNTEAFF
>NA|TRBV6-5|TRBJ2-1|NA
TGTGCCAGCAGTTACGAGGGCACGGGGTCGTATGAGCAGTTCTTC
CASSYEGTGSYEQFF
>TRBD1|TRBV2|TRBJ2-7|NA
TGTGCCAGCAGCCGGGACAGTCTCTCCTACGAGCAGTACTTC
CASSRDSLSYEQYF
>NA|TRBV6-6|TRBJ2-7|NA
TGTGCCAGCAGGCCGACTTGGGAGGAGCAGTACTTC
CASRPTWEEQYF
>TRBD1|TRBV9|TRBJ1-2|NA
TGTGCCAGCAGCGTTACCGGGACAGCCGCCGCTGGCTACACCTTC
CASSVTGTAAAGYTF
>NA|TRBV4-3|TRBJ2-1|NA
TGCGCCAGCAGCCAGGGGAGCGTTAGATCCTACAATGAGCAGTTCTTC
CASSQGSVRSYNEQFF
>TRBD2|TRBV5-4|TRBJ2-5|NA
TGTGCCAGCAGCTCACCTAGCGGGGGGGAGGAGACCCAGTACTTC
CASSSPSGGEETQYF
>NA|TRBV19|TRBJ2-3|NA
TGTGCCAGTAGTTATGGCCCTGGCACAGATACGCAGTATTTT
CASSYGPGTDTQYF
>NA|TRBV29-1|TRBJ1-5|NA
TGCAGCGTTGGAGGGGGTAGTCAGCCCCAGCATTTT
CSVGGGSQPQHF
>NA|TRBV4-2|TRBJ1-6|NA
TGTGCCAGCAGCCAAACAACTGCGGTGAATAATTCACCCCTCCACTTT
CASSQTTAVNNSPLHF
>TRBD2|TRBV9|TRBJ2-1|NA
TGTGCCAGCAGCGTAGAGGCGGGAGCCTACAATGAGCAGTTCTTC
CASSVEAGAYNEQFF
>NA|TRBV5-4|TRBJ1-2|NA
TGTGCCAGCAGCCCCCTAGTGTCGGGCTATGGCTACACCTTC
CASSPLVSGYGYTF
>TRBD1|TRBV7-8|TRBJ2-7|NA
TGTGCCAGCAGCTCTGGCGTGACAGGGGGCTACGAGCAGTACTTC
CASSSGVTGGYEQYF
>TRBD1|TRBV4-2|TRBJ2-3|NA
TGTGCCAGCAGCCAACGGGACAGCGCGAGCACAGATACGCAGTATTTT
CASSQRDSASTDTQYF
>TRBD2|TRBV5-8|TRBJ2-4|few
TGTGCCAGCAGCTTCCGGGGGGAGGCCAAAAACATTCAGTACTTC
CASSFRGEAKNIQYF
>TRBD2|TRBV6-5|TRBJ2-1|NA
TGTGCCAGCAGTAGGGACGGAAAAGCGGGAAATGAGCAGTTCTTC
CASSRDGKAGNEQFF
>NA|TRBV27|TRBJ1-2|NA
TGTGCCAGCAGTCCCCGGGCCCAAAGCGGCGGCTACACCTTC
CASSPRAQSGGYTF
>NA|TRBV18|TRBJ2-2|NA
TGTGCCAGCTCACCGGCCGCGGGGCGGGACACCGGGGAGCTGTTTTTT
CASSPAAGRDTGELFF
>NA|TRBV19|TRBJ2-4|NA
TGTGCCAGTAGTATGATTGGGCAGGGGAGGGGCATTCAGTACTTC
CASSMIGQGRGIQYF
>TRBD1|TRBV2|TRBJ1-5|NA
TGTGCCAGCGCCGGGGACAGGGGCTCGCAGCCCCAGCATTTT
CASAGDRGSQPQHF
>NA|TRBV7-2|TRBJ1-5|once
TGTGCCAGCAGCCAGGAGGGGTTTAGCAATCAGCCCCAGCATTTT
CASSQEGFSNQPQHF
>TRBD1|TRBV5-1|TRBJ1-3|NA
TGCGCCAGCAGCCGGGACAGTGGAAACACCATATATTTT
CASSRDSGNTIYF
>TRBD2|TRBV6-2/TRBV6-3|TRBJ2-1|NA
TGTGCCAGCAGTCGACTAGCGGGGGGCCCAAACAATGAGCAGTTCTTC
CASSRLAGGPNNEQFF
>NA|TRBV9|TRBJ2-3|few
TGTGCCAGCAGCGTCGAACTAGGGTTCACAGATACGCAGTATTTT
CASSVELGFTDTQYF
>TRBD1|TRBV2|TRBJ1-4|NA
TGTGCCAGCAGTGGGGAGACAGGGCTCGCAACTAATGAAAAACTGTTTTTT
CASSGETGLATNEKLFF
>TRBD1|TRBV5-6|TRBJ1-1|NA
TGTGCCAGCAGGGGACAGGGGATGAACACTGAAGCTTTCTTT
CASRGQGMNTEAFF
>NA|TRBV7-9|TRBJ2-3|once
TGTGCCAGCAGCTTCGACATTGGCACAGATACGCAGTATTTT
CASSFDIGTDTQYF
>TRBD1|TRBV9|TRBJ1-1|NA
TGTGCCAGCAGCGTATCGACAGGGGAGACGGTAATGAACACTGAAGCTTTCTTT
CASSVSTGETVMNTEAFF
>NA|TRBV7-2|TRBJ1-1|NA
TGTGCCAGCAGCTTTTCGGTGAACACTGAAGCTTTCTTT
CASSFSVNTEAFF